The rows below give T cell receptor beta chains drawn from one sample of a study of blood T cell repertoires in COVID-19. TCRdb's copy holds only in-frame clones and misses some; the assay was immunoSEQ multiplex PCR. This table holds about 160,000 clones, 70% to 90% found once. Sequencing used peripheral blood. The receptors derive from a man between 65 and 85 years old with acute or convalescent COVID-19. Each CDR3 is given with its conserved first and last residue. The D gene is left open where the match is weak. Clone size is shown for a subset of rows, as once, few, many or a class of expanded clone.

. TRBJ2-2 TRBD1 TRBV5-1 CASGSGTVNTGELFF TGCGCCAGCGGCTCCGGGACAGTGAACACCGGGGAGCTGTTTTTT
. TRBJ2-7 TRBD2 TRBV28 CASSQRRLAGDEQYF TGTGCCAGCAGTCAACGCCGACTAGCGGGAGACGAGCAGTACTTC
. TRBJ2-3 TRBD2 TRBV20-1 CSASSGWTSSDTQYF TGCAGTGCTAGTAGTGGCTGGACTAGTTCAGATACGCAGTATTTT
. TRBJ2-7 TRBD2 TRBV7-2 CASSPASGRASEQYF TGTGCCAGCAGCCCAGCTAGCGGGAGGGCCAGCGAGCAGTACTTC
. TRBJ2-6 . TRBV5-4 CASSLPGLTGANVLTF TGTGCCAGCAGCTTACCAGGGCTCACTGGGGCCAACGTCCTGACTTTC
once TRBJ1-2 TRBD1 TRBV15 CATSRAGTGARGYTF TGTGCCACCAGCAGAGCGGGGACAGGGGCGCGTGGCTACACCTTC
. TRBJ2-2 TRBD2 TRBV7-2 CASSQLGTSGFNTGELFF TGTGCCAGCAGCCAACTTGGGACTAGCGGGTTTAACACCGGGGAGCTGTTTTTT
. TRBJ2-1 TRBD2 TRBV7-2 CASSPRLAGDNEQFF TGTGCCAGCAGCCCCCGACTAGCGGGAGACAATGAGCAGTTCTTC
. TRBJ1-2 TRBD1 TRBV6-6 CASTPTGGDGYTF TGTGCCAGCACACCCACAGGGGGCGATGGCTACACCTTC
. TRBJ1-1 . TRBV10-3 CAISEVGGPNTEAFF TGTGCCATCAGTGAAGTCGGGGGGCCGAACACTGAAGCTTTCTTT
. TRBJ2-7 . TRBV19 CASSIETGKGGSYEQYF TGTGCCAGTAGTATAGAAACAGGGAAAGGAGGTAGCTACGAGCAGTACTTC
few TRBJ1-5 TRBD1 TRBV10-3 CAISGGTGGSNQPQHF TGTGCCATCAGTGGGGGGACAGGGGGTAGCAATCAGCCCCAGCATTTT
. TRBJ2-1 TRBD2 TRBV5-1 CASSGGLAGPHNEQFF TGCGCCAGCAGCGGGGGACTAGCGGGACCCCACAATGAGCAGTTCTTC
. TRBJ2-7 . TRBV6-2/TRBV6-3 CASSYQTTDYTNLYEQYF TGTGCCAGCAGTTACCAAACGACGGACTATACCAACCTATACGAGCAGTACTTC
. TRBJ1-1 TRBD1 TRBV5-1 CASSRGQGPEAFF TGCGCCAGCAGCAGGGGACAGGGCCCTGAAGCTTTCTTT
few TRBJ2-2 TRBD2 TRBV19 CASKKRETGGELFF TGTGCCAGTAAAAAGCGGGAAACGGGCGGGGAGCTGTTTTTT
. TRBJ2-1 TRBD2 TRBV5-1 CASSLVGTSSHNEQFF TGCGCCAGCAGCTTGGTCGGGACTAGCAGCCACAATGAGCAGTTCTTC
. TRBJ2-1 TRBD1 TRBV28 CASSQPGQGYNEQFF TGTGCCAGCAGCCAACCGGGACAGGGATACAATGAGCAGTTCTTC
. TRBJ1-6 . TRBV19 CASRGGTNSPLHF TGTGCCAGTAGAGGAGGGACTAATTCACCCCTCCACTTT
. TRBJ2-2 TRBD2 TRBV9 CASSVGGSYSGELFF TGTGCCAGCAGCGTTGGCGGGAGTTATAGCGGGGAGCTGTTTTTT
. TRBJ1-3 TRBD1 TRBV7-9 CASSFRTGGGNTIYF TGTGCCAGCAGCTTTCGGACAGGGGGAGGAAACACCATATATTTT
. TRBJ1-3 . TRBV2 CASSFGNSGNTIYF TGTGCCAGCAGTTTCGGTAACTCTGGAAACACCATATATTTT
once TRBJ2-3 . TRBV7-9 CASSPGGTDTDTQYF TGTGCCAGCAGCCCCGGAGGGACCGACACAGATACGCAGTATTTT
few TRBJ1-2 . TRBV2 CASRAQGNYGYTF TGTGCCAGCCGCGCACAGGGTAACTATGGCTACACCTTC